This T cell receptor (beta chain) is drawn from a study of blood T cell repertoires in COVID-19. The CDR3 covers 15 residues. With 4 bases removed from V and 1 base from J, the gap between germline ends came to 12 bases. In germline, CDR1 is SNHLY, CDR2 FYNNEI. Here immunoSEQ multiplex PCR was the method, and the copy in TCRdb shows in-frame clones only, minus some. This sample yields more than 200,000 clones, of which around 83% are seen a single time; just over 8.5% belongs to the top ten. V usage is TRBV2 and J usage is TRBJ2-3; TRBD2 might be the D (6 bases). This sequence was found in a man aged 40-55 years with active or convalescent COVID-19. The source material was peripheral blood. CDR3 residues: CASSGTGVGTDTQYF. As DNA, the CDR3 is TGTGCCAGCAGTGGGACGGGAGTTGGCACAGATACGCAGTATTTT.